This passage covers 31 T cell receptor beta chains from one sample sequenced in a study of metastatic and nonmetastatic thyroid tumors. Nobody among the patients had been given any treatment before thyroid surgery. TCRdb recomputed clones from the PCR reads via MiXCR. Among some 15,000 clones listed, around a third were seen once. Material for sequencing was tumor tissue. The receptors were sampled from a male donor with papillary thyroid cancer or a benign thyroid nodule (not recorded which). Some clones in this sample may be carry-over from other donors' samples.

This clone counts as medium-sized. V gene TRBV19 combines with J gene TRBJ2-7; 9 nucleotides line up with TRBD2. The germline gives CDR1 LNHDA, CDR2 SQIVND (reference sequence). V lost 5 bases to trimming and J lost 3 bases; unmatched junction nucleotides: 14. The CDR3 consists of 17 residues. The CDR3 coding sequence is TGTGCCAGTAGTCCCCTGAACGCGGGGGGGGGGGACTACGAGCAGTACTTC. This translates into CASSPLNAGGGDYEQYF.

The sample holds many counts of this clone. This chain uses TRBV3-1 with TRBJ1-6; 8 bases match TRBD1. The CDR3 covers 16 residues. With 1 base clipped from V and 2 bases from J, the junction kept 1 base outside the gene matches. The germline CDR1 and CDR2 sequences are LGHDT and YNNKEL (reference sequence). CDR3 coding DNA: TGTGCCAGCAGCCAAGTACAGGGGGCCTATAATTCACCCCTCCACTTT. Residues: CASSQVQGAYNSPLHF.

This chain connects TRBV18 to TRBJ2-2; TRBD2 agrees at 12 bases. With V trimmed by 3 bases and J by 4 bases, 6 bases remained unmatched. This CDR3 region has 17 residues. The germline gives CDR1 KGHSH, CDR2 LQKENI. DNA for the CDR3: TGTGCCAGCTCACCTGAGGGACTAGCGGGCTTCACCGGGGAGCTGTTTTTT. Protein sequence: CASSPEGLAGFTGELFF.

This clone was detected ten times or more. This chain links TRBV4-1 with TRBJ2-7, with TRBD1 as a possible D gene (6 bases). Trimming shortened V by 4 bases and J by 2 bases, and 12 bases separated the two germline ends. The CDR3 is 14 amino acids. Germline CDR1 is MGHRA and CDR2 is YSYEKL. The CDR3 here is CASSPLGQPYEQYF. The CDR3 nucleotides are TGCGCCAGCAGCCCATTAGGACAGCCCTACGAGCAGTACTTC.

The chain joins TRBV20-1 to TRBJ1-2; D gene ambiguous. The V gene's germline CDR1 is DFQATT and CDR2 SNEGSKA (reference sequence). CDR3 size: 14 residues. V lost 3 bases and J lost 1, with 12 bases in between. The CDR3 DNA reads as TGCAGTGCTAGTCCCGAGTGGGGTAACTATGGCTACACCTTC. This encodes CSASPEWGNYGYTF.

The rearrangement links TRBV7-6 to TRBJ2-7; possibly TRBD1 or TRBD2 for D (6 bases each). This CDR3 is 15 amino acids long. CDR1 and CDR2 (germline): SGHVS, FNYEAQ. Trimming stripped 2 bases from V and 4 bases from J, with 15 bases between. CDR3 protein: CASSLSRGGLYEQYF. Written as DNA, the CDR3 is TGTGCCAGCAGCTTAAGCAGGGGAGGACTTTACGAGCAGTACTTC.

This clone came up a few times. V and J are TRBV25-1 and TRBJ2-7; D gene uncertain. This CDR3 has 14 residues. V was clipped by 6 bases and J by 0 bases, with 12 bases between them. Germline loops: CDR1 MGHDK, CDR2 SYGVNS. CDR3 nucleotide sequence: TGTGCCAGCAGCATTTCTAGGACCTCCTACGAGCAGTACTTC. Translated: CASSISRTSYEQYF.

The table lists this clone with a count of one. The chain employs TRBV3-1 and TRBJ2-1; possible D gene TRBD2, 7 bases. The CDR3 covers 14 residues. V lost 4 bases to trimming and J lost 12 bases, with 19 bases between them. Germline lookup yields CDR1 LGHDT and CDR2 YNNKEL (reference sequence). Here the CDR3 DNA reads TGTGCCAGCAGCCTCCTAGAGGGAGGGGGAGGGCAGTTCTTC. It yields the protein CASSLLEGGGGQFF.

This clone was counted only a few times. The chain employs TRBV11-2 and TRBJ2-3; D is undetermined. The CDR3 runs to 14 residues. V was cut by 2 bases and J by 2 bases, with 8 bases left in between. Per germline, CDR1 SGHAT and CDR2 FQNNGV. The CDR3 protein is CASSLIGSTDTQYF. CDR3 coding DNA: TGTGCCAGCAGCTTAATCGGCTCCACAGATACGCAGTATTTT.

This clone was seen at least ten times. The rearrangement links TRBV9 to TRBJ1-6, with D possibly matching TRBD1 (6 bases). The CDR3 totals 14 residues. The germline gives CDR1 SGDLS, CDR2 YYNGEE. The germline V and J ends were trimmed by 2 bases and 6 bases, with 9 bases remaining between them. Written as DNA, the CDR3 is TGTGCCAGCAGCGTCGGAGGGGGTAATTCACCCCTCCACTTT. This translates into CASSVGGGNSPLHF.

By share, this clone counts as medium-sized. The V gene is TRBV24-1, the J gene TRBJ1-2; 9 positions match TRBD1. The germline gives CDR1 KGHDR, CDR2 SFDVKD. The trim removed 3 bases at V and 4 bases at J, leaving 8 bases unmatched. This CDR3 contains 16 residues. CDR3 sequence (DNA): TGTGCCACCAGTGATCAAACGACAGGGGGATTCTATGGCTACACCTTC. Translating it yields CATSDQTTGGFYGYTF.

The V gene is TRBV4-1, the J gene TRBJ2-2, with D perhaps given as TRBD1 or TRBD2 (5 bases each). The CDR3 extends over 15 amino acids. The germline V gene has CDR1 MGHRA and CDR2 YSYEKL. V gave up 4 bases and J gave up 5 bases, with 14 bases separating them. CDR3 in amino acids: CASSPQGAGTGELFF. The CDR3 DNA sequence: TGCGCCAGCAGCCCCCAAGGGGCGGGTACCGGGGAGCTGTTTTTT.

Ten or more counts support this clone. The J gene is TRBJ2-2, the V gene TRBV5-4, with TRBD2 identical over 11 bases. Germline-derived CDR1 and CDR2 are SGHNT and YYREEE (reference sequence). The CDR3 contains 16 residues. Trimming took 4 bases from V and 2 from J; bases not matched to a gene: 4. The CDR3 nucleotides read TGTGCCAGCAGCCCAGGGACTAGCGGAAACACCGGGGAGCTGTTTTTT. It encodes CASSPGTSGNTGELFF.

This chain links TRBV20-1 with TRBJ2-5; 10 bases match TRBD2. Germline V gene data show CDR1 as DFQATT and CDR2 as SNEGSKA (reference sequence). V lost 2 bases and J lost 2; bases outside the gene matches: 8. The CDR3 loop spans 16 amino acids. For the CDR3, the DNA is TGCAGTGCTAGAAAAGATCGGACTAGCGGACAAGAGACCCAGTACTTC. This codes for CSARKDRTSGQETQYF.

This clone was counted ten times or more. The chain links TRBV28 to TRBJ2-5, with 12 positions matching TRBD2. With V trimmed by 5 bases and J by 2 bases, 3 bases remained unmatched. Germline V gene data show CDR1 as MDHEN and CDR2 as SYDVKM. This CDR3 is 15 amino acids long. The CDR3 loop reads CASSRTSGAQETQYF. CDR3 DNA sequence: TGTGCCAGCAGTCGGACTAGCGGGGCTCAAGAGACCCAGTACTTC.

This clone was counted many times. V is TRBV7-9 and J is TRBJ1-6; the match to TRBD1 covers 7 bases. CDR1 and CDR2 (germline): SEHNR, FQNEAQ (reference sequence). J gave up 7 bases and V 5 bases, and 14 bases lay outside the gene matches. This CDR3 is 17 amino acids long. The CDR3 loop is CASSLTRDSRRNSPLHF. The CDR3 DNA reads TGTGCCAGCAGCCTAACCCGGGACAGTCGGCGGAATTCACCCCTCCACTTT. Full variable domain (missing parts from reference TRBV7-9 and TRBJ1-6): DTGVSQNPRHKITKRGQNVTFRCDPISEHNRLYWYRQTLGQGPEFLTYFQNEAQLEKSRLLSDRFSAERPKGSFSTLEIQRTEQGDSAMYLCASSLTRDSRRNSPLHFGNGTRLTVT.

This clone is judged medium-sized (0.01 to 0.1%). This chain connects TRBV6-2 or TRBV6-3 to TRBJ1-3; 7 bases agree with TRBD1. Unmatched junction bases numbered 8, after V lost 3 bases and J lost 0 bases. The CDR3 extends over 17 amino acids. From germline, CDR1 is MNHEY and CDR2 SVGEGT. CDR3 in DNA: TGTGCCAGCAGTTATTTCTACTCAGGGGGCTCTGGAAACACCATATATTTT. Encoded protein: CASSYFYSGGSGNTIYF.

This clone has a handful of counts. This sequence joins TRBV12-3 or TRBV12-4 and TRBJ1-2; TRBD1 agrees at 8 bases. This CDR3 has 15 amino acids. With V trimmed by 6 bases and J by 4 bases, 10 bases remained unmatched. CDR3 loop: CASRTQGANLYGYTF. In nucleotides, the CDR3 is TGTGCCAGCAGAACGCAGGGGGCTAACCTCTATGGCTACACCTTC.

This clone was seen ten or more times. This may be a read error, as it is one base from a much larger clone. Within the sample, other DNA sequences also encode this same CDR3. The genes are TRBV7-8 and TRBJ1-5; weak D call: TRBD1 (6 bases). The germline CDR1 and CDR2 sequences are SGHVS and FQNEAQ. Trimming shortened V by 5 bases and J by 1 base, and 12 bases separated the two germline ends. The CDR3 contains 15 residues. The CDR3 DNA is TGTGCCAGCAGCCTAACGGGACAAAGCAATCAGCCCCAGCATTTT. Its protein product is CASSLTGQSNQPQHF.

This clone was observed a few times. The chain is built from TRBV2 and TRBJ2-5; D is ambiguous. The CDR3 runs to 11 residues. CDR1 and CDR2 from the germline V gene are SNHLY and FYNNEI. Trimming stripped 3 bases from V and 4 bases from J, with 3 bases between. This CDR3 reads CASSEGETQYF. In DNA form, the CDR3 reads TGTGCCAGCAGTGAGGGAGAGACCCAGTACTTC.

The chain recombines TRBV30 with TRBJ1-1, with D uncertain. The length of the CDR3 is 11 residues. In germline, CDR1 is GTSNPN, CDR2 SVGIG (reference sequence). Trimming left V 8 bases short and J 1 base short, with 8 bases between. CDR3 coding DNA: TGTGCCCAGCAGGAGAACACTGAAGCTTTCTTT. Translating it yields CAQQENTEAFF.

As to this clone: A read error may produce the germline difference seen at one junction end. Here the CDR3 DNA reads TGTGCCAGCAGTGTAGAGGGACAGCATATACCCTCCTGCGAGCAGTACTTC. This gives the protein CASSVEGQHIPSCEQYF. The chain couples TRBV6-1 to TRBJ2-7; 7 nucleotides align to TRBD1. CDR3 length: 17 amino acids. Germline V gives CDR1 MNHNS, CDR2 SASEGT.

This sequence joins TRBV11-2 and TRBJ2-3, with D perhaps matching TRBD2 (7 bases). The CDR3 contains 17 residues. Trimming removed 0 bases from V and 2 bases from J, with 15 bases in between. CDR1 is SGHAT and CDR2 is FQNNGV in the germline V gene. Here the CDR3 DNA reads TGTGCCAGCAGCTTAGATCTAGGGGGGGCAGCCACAGATACGCAGTATTTT. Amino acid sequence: CASSLDLGGAATDTQYF.

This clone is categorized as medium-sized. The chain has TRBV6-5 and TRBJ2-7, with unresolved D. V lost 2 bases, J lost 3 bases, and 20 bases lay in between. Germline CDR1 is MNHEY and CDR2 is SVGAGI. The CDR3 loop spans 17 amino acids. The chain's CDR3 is CASSYAPPGGHNYEQYF. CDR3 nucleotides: TGTGCCAGCAGTTACGCACCCCCCGGTGGTCATAACTACGAGCAGTACTTC.

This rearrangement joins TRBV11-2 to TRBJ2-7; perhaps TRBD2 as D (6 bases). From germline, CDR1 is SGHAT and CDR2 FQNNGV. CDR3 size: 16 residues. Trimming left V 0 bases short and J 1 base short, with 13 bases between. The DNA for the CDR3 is TGTGCCAGCAGCTTAGATCGGGGTGCGGGATCCTACGAGCAGTACTTC. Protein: CASSLDRGAGSYEQYF.

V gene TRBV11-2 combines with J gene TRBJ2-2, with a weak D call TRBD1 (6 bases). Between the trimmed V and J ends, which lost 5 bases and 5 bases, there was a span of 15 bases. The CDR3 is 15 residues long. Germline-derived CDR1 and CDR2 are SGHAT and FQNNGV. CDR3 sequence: CASSLRGYVTGELFF. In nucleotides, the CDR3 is TGTGCCAGCAGCCTCAGGGGATATGTTACCGGGGAGCTGTTTTTT.

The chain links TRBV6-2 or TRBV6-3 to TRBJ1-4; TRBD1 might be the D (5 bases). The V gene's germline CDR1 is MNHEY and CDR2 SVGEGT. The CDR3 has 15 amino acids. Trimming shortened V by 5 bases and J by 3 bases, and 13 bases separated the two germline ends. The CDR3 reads CASSPPGRANEKLFF. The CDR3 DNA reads TGTGCCAGCAGTCCACCGGGACGGGCTAATGAAAAACTGTTTTTT.

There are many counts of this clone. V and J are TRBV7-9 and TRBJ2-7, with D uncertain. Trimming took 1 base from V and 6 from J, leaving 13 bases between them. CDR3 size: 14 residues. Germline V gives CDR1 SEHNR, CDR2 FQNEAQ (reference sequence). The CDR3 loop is CASSLGTTWTEQYF. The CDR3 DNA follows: TGTGCCAGCAGCTTAGGGACCACTTGGACCGAGCAGTACTTC. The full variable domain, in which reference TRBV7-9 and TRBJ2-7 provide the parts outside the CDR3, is DTGVSQNPRHKITKRGQNVTFRCDPISEHNRLYWYRQTLGQGPEFLTYFQNEAQLEKSRLLSDRFSAERPKGSFSTLEIQRTEQGDSAMYLCASSLGTTWTEQYFGPGTRLTVT.

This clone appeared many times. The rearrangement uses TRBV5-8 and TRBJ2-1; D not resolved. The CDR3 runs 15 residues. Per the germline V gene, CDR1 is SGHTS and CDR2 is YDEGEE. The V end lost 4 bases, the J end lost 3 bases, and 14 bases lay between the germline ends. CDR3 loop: CASSLTLVLYNEQFF. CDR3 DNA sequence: TGTGCCAGCAGCCTGACTCTCGTCCTCTACAATGAGCAGTTCTTC.

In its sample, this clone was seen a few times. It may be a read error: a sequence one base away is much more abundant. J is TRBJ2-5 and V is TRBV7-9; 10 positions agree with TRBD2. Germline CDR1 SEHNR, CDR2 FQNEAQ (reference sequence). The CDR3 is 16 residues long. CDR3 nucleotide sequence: TGTGCCAGCAGCAACCCTCAGCGGGGGGGCCAAGAGACCCGGTACTTC. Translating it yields CASSNPQRGGQETRYF.

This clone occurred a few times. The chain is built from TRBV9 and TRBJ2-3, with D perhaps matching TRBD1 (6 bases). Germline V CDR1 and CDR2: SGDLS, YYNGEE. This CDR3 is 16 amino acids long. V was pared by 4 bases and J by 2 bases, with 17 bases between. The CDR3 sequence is CASSPRTEKYTDTQYF. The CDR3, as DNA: TGTGCCAGCAGCCCGAGGACAGAGAAGTACACAGATACGCAGTATTTT.